This T cell receptor beta chain is from a study of identical twins. Turning to this clonotype: Its antigen is currently unknown.

Study-level points and caveats: Clonotypes of the beta chain that were abundant in cord blood carried fewer insertions (memory repertoires showed none).

Using its own MiXCR run on the 5' RACE reads, TCRdb lists one record per CDR3 protein. This sample has about 530,000 distinct CDR3 sequences, with about 15% found just once. The CDR3 extends over 13 amino acids. V was cut by 1 base and J by 7 bases, with 8 bases left in between. Germline V lookup: CDR1 SGHTA, CDR2 FQGTGA. This sample also appeared in a second study, on yellow fever vaccine responses in identical twins.

The clonotype originates from a woman aged 18-35 years in good health. This chain uses TRBV7-3 with TRBJ2-1; D gene uncertain. Sequencing input: CD4+ T cells sorted from blood. CDR3 in DNA: TGTGCCAGCAGCTTAATGGCCGGGAATGAGCAGTTCTTC. Translation gives CASSLMAGNEQFF.